This T cell receptor (beta chain) was profiled in a study of low-dose radiotherapy and immunotherapy resistance in tumors. Study-level information: The study delivered 0.5 Gy per fraction every 2 weeks to Cohort 1, totaling 6.5 Gy. In Cohort 2, 1 Gy per fraction was delivered every two weeks, for a total of 13 Gy over 26 weeks.

This clonotype was counted ten times or more. Priming of first-strand cDNA relied on TRAV- and TRBV-specific primers (covering alpha and beta chains). TCR amplification involved 20 to 25 PCR cycles with a constant-region primer and V-primer adapter. In TCRdb, the reads were re-called with MiXCR into one record per CDR3 protein. The sample lists around 80,000 distinct CDR3 sequences, 18% occurring once. Documented time point: before trial treatment. It was nivolumab, ipilimumab, aspirin, low-dose cyclophosphamide and low-dose radiotherapy that donors received. Patients with advanced, tumor-infiltrating lymphocyte-negative solid tumors were eligible. The sequences come from PBMCs, collected before treatment. The TCR originated in a male donor with prostate cancer.

CDR3: CASSYSGNNYGYTF. CDR3 sequence (DNA): TGTGCCAGCAGTTACTCAGGGAATAACTATGGCTACACCTTC. The genes are TRBV6-2 or TRBV6-3 and TRBJ1-2; D is uncertain. CDR1 is MNHEY, CDR2 SVGEGT, per germline. The CDR3 is 14 amino acids. V shed 0 bases and J shed 1 base, with 6 bases lying between them.